These 19 T cell receptor beta chains were sequenced from one sample in a study of tumor and adjacent non-tumor tissue in lung cancer. No cell sorting was done before RNA was extracted from the tissue. TCRbeta libraries were built with three rounds of nested PCR, modified from ARM-PCR. TCRdb redid the calling of the multiplex PCR reads with MiXCR, one entry per CDR3 protein. The sample carries 78,000 or so distinct CDR3 sequences, over 75% recorded once. The sequenced sample consisted of lung tumor tissue. These receptors all come from a woman between 45 and 60 years old with non-small cell lung cancer.

Points on this clonotype: One end of the junction varies from germline; a read error may be responsible. The chain links TRBV24-1 to TRBJ2-2; 8 positions match TRBD1. The CDR3 contains 13 residues. Germline CDR1 KGHDR, CDR2 SFDVKD. The CDR3 here is CTTTDRVTGELFF. The CDR3 DNA is TGTACCACCACGGACAGGGTAACCGGGGAACTGTTTTTT.

Remarks on this clonotype: It is unclear where the CDR3 begins or ends on the DNA, so no DNA is shown, and the CDR3 is as TCRdb lists it. The chain is built from TRBV11-2 and TRBJ2-7; the table's D call TRBD2 went unverified against the DNA. The CDR3 is 15 residues long, ends included. The V gene's germline CDR1 is SGHAT and CDR2 FQNNGV. CDR3 residues: CASSPWASGSYEHYF.

The chain has TRBV6-1 and TRBJ2-7, with D possibly being TRBD1 or TRBD2 (6 bases each). The V end lost 7 bases, the J end lost 3 bases, and 16 bases lay between the germline ends. The CDR3 covers 14 residues. Germline V gives CDR1 MNHNS, CDR2 SASEGT. CDR3 region: CASTTAGEVYEQYF. The CDR3 nucleotides read TGTGCCAGCACTACGGCAGGGGAGGTCTACGAGCAGTACTTC.

This clonotype was seen a few times. The chain recombines TRBV29-1 with TRBJ2-1; TRBD2 matches at 7 bases. V dropped 7 bases and J dropped 13; count of bases not matched to a gene: 10. The V gene's germline CDR1 is SQVTM and CDR2 ANQGSEA. There are 11 residues in the CDR3. CDR3 loop: CSANVGGEQFF. In DNA, the CDR3 is TGCAGCGCTAACGTGGGGGGGGAACAGTTCTTC.

This chain joins TRBV5-4 and TRBJ2-2; D not resolved. The V and J ends lost 0 bases and 8 bases respectively, with 14 bases between them. The germline V gene has CDR1 SGHNT and CDR2 YYREEE (reference sequence). The CDR3 has 15 amino acids. The CDR3 loop reads CASSLAGVSTGELFF. CDR3 bases: TGTGCCAGCAGCTTGGCTGGGGTGAGCACTGGGGAGCTGTTTTTT. The whole variable domain, filled in from reference TRBV5-4 and TRBJ2-2, reads ETGVTQSPTHLIKTRGQQVTLRCSSQSGHNTVSWYQQALGQGPQFIFQYYREEENGRGNFPPRFSGLQFPNYSSELNVNALELDDSALYLCASSLAGVSTGELFFGEGSRLTVL.

Comments on this clonotype: Relative to the germline gene, one junction end is altered; a read error may explain this. This chain uses TRBV14 with TRBJ1-2, with D perhaps matching TRBD1 (5 bases). Germline V gene lookup returns CDR1 SGHDN and CDR2 FVKESK. This CDR3 spans 14 amino acids. CDR3 in DNA: TGTGCCAGCAACCAAGATGGGGGACCAGAGGGCTACAACTTC. It encodes CASNQDGGPEGYNF.

About this clonotype itself: One end of the junction varies from germline; a read error may be responsible. The chain joins TRBV28 to TRBJ2-3; TRBD2 might be the D (5 bases). Germline V CDR1 and CDR2: MDHEN, SYDVKM. The CDR3 sequence is 15 residues long. This chain's CDR3 is CASSPPFGNTDTQYF. As DNA, the CDR3 is TGTGCTAGCAGTCCTCCTTTCGGGAACACAGATACGCAGTATTTT.

Of note for this clonotype: The conserved final phenylalanine or tryptophan is absent from the CDR3, which likely points to a read error. Because the CDR3's place on the DNA is in doubt, the DNA is left out and the CDR3 is given as listed by TCRdb. The J gene is TRBJ2-5, the V gene TRBV4-2. Germline values: CDR1 LGHNA, CDR2 YNFKEQ. The CDR3 numbers 15 amino acids, ends counted. This CDR3 reads CASSQVFGSEETQYL.

As to this clonotype: Sequence at one end of the junction differs from germline and may be a read error. The J gene is TRBJ1-2, the V gene TRBV10-3; D unresolved. The CDR3 has 14 amino acids. Germline V gene data show CDR1 as ENHRY and CDR2 as SYGVKD. CDR3 in amino acids: CAISESGIKYDYTF. As DNA, the CDR3 is TGTGCCATCAGTGAATCCGGGATTAAATATGACTACACCTTC.

V and J are TRBV12-3 or TRBV12-4 and TRBJ1-5; a possible D gene is TRBD1 (5 bases). V shed 8 bases and J shed 5 bases, with 10 bases lying between them. CDR3 size: 12 residues. CDR3: CASAQGDQPQHF. The CDR3, as DNA: TGTGCCAGCGCTCAAGGGGATCAGCCCCAGCATTTT.

This clonotype has a count of ten or more. In DNA, the CDR3 is TGTGCCACCAGTGGACAGGGGGCCGACATTCAGTACTTC. Protein sequence: CATSGQGADIQYF. The chain is built from TRBV24-1 and TRBJ2-4; 10 nucleotides line up with TRBD1. The CDR3 has 13 residues. V lost 5 bases, J lost 8 bases, and 2 bases stayed unmatched. Looked up from germline, CDR1 is KGHDR and CDR2 is SFDVKD.

The V call is TRBV6-2 or TRBV6-3, the J call TRBJ1-2; D gene uncertain. Germline CDR1 is MNHEY and CDR2 is SVGEGT. The CDR3 has 16 residues. The chain's CDR3 is CVRSPHQSGGAYGYTF. CDR3 coding DNA: TGTGTCAGGAGTCCCCATCAATCGGGAGGCGCTTATGGCTACACCTTC.

V usage is TRBV20-1 and J usage is TRBJ2-1, with a possible D match to TRBD1 (5 bases). The CDR3 spans 13 residues. V was pared by 0 bases and J by 13 bases, with 16 bases between. CDR1 is DFQATT and CDR2 is SNEGSKA in the germline V gene (reference sequence). CDR3 protein: CSARDQGVGDQFF. For the CDR3, the DNA is TGCAGTGCTAGAGATCAGGGTGTCGGCGACCAGTTCTTC.

The CDR3 DNA reads as TGCAGCGTCACGACTAGCGGGAGCCTCTACGAGCAGTACTTC. This gives the protein CSVTTSGSLYEQYF. The chain couples TRBV29-1 to TRBJ2-7, with 12 nucleotides matching TRBD2. Looked up from germline, CDR1 is SQVTM and CDR2 is ANQGSEA. Trimming removed 6 bases from V and 3 bases from J; junction bases left unmatched: 6. The CDR3 runs to 14 residues.

On this clonotype: At one end the junction does not follow the germline gene, possibly because of a read error. The CDR3 is CASSLRTGGSTDTQYF. CDR3 bases: TGTGCCAGCAGCTTACGGACGGGAGGTTCCACAGATACACAGTATTTT. V is TRBV11-2 and J is TRBJ2-3; 7 nucleotides match TRBD2. The CDR3 sequence is 16 residues long. CDR1 is SGHAT and CDR2 is FQNNGV in the germline V gene.

The sample holds many counts of this clonotype. V usage is TRBV12-3 or TRBV12-4 and J usage is TRBJ2-7; 7 bases match TRBD1. With V trimmed by 2 bases and J by 5 bases, 6 bases remained unmatched. This CDR3 is built from 14 residues. CDR3 in amino acids: CASSLQQGLHEQYF. The CDR3 DNA reads TGTGCCAGCAGTTTACAACAGGGGCTCCACGAGCAGTACTTC.

In its sample, this clonotype was seen once. One end of the junction is discordant with germline, which a read error may explain. The chain uses TRBV12-3 or TRBV12-4 and TRBJ2-5; D not resolved. This CDR3 is 14 amino acids long. CDR3 sequence (DNA): TGTGCCAGCAGTTTTTGGGCCAAGCAAGAGACCCATTATTTC. Encoded protein: CASSFWAKQETHYF.

About this clonotype itself: Without the conserved terminal phenylalanine or tryptophan, this CDR3 likely stems from a read error. The rearrangement joins TRBV24-1 to TRBJ2-1; D unclear. CDR1 and CDR2 (germline): KGHDR, SFDVKD. This CDR3 has 16 amino acids. CDR3 residues: CATSKASSRFYSEQFL. The CDR3 DNA is TGTGCCACCAGTAAGGCCAGCAGCAGATTCTACAGTGAGCAGTTCTTA.

Comment on this clonotype: The germline gene is not matched at one end of the junction; a read error may be the cause. The V gene is TRBV5-4, the J gene TRBJ2-3; either TRBD1 or TRBD2 may fit D (5 bases each). The length of the CDR3 is 16 residues. CDR1 and CDR2 (germline): SGHNT, YYREEE (reference sequence). CDR3 nucleotide sequence: TGTGCCAGCTGCTCTGGGAGAGGGGTGCGCGCAGATACACAGTATTTT. This encodes CASCSGRGVRADTQYF.